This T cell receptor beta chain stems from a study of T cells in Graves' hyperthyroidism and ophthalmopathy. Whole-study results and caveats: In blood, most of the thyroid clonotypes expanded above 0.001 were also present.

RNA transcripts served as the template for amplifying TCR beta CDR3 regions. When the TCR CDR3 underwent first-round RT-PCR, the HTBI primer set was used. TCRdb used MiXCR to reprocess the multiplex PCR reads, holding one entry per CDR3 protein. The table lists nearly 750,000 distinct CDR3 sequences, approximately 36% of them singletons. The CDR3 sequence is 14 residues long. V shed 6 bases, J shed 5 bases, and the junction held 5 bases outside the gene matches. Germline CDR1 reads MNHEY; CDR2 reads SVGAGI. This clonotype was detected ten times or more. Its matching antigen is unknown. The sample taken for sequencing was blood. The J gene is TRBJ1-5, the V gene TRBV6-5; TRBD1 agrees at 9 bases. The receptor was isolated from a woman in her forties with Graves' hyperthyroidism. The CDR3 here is CASSGTGLDQPQHF. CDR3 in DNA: TGTGCCAGCAGCGGGACAGGGTTGGATCAGCCCCAGCATTTT.